This TCR beta chain was identified during a study of T cell responses to AZD1222 COVID-19 vaccine. Sequencing used immunoSEQ multiplex PCR; TCRdb keeps in-frame clones, though not all of them. This sample has approximately 150,000 clones, with over 75% found just once. V lost 4 bases to trimming and J lost 1 base, with 13 bases between them. The CDR3 length is 15 residues. Germline V gene sequence: CDR1 SGHVS, CDR2 FQNEAQ. This clone was picked up a small number of times. This clonotype was sampled from an adult who received the AZD1222 COVID-19 vaccine. The rearrangement uses TRBV7-8 and TRBJ1-1; D gene uncertain. The sequenced sample was peripheral blood, obtained 28 days after the second AZD1222 dose. In DNA, the CDR3 is TGTGCCAGCAGCTCCGCTGGACGGAGGAACACTGAAGCTTTCTTT. This translates into CASSSAGRRNTEAFF.